These T cell receptor beta chains were read from a single sample in a study of T cell repertoires in cytomegalovirus infection. Antigens for these TCRs are unknown. TCRdb passed the reads through MiXCR, listing each CDR3 protein once. The table records about 340,000 distinct CDR3 sequences, about 29% of them present only once. The sequencing used cultured PBMCs, collected from culture after CMV antigen stimulation. The receptors shown here come from a human donor in good health (CMV status not recorded). Some clones in this sample may be carry-over from other donors' samples. Both conserved end residues are part of each CDR3.

>TRBJ2-3|TRBV7-9
CASSLATGTSDTQYF
>TRBJ1-1|TRBV7-2
CASSFGDSTEAFF
>TRBJ2-1|TRBV20-1
CSPRRGRYVYNEQFF
>TRBJ1-3|TRBV6-1
CASSENLVGNTIYF
>TRBJ1-1|TRBV19
CASSFLAATSEAFF
>TRBJ1-1|TRBV7-8
CASSLAAGQGAARVEAFF
>TRBJ2-3|TRBV7-2
CASSLAAPRSTDTQYF
>TRBJ2-3|TRBV6-1
CASNNGRGGTDTQYF
>TRBJ1-1|TRBV18
CASSPRGQGVGGTEAFF
>TRBJ2-4|TRBV4-1
CASSQARTSGGPGGKNIQYF
>TRBJ1-1|TRBV11-2
CASNPQGNTEAFF
>TRBJ1-1|TRBV9
CASRQGLGGNTEAFF
>TRBJ1-2|TRBV29-1
CSVEDRQQRGPYGYTF
>TRBJ2-7|TRBV28
CASSFRTERDEQYF
>TRBJ1-5|TRBV7-8
CASSLKRQGAGQPQHF
>TRBJ1-1|TRBV6-5
CASSYTTGDTEAFF
>TRBJ2-1|TRBV5-4
CASSPGGGQGPYNEQFF
>TRBJ1-5|TRBV28
CASSSPGVHNQPQHF
>TRBJ1-5|TRBV12-3/TRBV12-4
CASNSQHQPQHF
>TRBJ1-4|TRBV5-1
CASSLEGGANEKLFF